This entry features one TCR beta chain sequence. As yet, its antigen is unknown. Germline V gives CDR1 MNHNS, CDR2 SASEGT. The trim removed 2 bases at V and 9 bases at J, leaving 3 bases unmatched. This CDR3 region has 13 residues. The data stem from a study of cytomegalovirus exposure and HLA in healthy donors. Study-level findings and limits: Later on, a genetic analysis was performed. It linked a missense variant in DCLRE1C with V- and J-gene trimming of TCR beta. In a later analysis, most CMV-associated TCR beta chains appeared HLA-restricted. Researchers reported in a later analysis that common viral pathogens appeared linked to several top clusters.

Vbeta (60) and Jbeta (13) primers were used in the PCR. Repertoires were generated with immunoSEQ multiplex PCR, while TCRdb's copy carries only in-frame clones and drops some. The table has around 110,000 clones, approximately 70% seen once. The chain recombines TRBV6-1 with TRBJ2-3; TRBD1 aligns across 9 bases. This sequence was found in a woman aged 25 to 45 in good health and CMV-seronegative. Sample: PBMCs. Here the CDR3 DNA reads TGTGCCAGCAGTGAACACGGGACAGGGACGCAGTATTTT. It encodes CASSEHGTGTQYF.